This TCR beta chain was captured by sequencing in a study of blood T cell repertoires in COVID-19. Study at large: The United States, Italy and Spain were the sources of the acute and convalescent COVID-19 samples. Sample material is recorded as cDNA or gDNA derived from T cells, B-cell-depleted T cells, or PBMCs.

Cohort placement rested on clinical history that participants reported themselves. Germline V gene sequence: CDR1 MNHEY, CDR2 SMNVEV (reference sequence). This CDR3 has 15 residues. Trimming cost V 4 bases and J 6 bases; bases outside gene matches: 11. Per the authors' pipeline: For nucleated cells, counts were estimated from reference gene primer amplification. Measured with immunoSEQ multiplex PCR; TCRdb has only the in-frame clones, and not every one. That table supplies the V and J calls and clone size; D and trimming were determined from the DNA. Of approximately 180,000 clones in the sample, roughly 80% were seen once.

V usage is TRBV27 and J usage is TRBJ1-2, with 7 positions matching TRBD1. The material sequenced was PBMCs or T cells enriched from blood (not recorded which). The receptor comes from a woman in her sixties or seventies with acute COVID-19. The DNA for the CDR3 is TGTGCCAGCAGTTGGGGGACCGGGACAGCTGATGGCTACACCTTC. This encodes CASSWGTGTADGYTF.